This T cell receptor (beta chain) is drawn from a study of cytomegalovirus exposure and HLA in healthy donors. The germline CDR1 and CDR2 sequences are SGHRS and YFSETQ. V lost 4 bases, J lost 5 bases, and 15 bases lay in between. This CDR3 contains 14 residues. The data were produced by immunoSEQ multiplex PCR, yet TCRdb's version contains in-frame clones alone and is incomplete. The repertoire consists of just over 20,000 clones, with around 97% occurring once and the leading ten covering about a tenth. This rearrangement joins TRBV5-1 to TRBJ1-2; perhaps TRBD1 as D (6 bases). Sequencing was carried out using PBMCs. This TCR was recovered from a man younger than 45 in good health and CMV-seropositive. The chain's CDR3 is CASSLQGREYGYTF. The CDR3 bases are TGCGCCAGCAGCCTACAGGGAAGGGAGTATGGCTACACCTTC.